This is a list of T cell receptor beta chains from one sample in a study of cytomegalovirus exposure and HLA in healthy donors. Only in-frame clones appear in the TCRdb table, and some are missing; sequencing was by immunoSEQ multiplex PCR. The sample holds approximately 150,000 clones, roughly 79% seen once. Sequenced: PBMCs. The receptor set was obtained from a man aged 40-49 years in good health and CMV-seronegative. The CDR3 runs from the conserved cysteine through the conserved F or W. Fields, in order: J gene, V gene, D gene, clone size, CDR3 DNA, CDR3 protein. A D gene is named only where the DNA matches it firmly. The size field is filled for only some rows; it gives once, few, many or a size class.

j_gene: TRBJ1-5; v_gene: TRBV5-1; d_gene: TRBD1; abundance: -; CDR3nt: TGCGCCAGCAGCTCGACAGGGGGCCGAGATCAGCCCCAGCATTTT; CDR3aa: CASSSTGGRDQPQHF
j_gene: TRBJ2-6; v_gene: TRBV18; d_gene: TRBD1; abundance: -; CDR3nt: TGTGCCAGCTCAAAGGGACAGGGCACTGGGGCCAACGTCCTGACTTTC; CDR3aa: CASSKGQGTGANVLTF
j_gene: TRBJ2-7; v_gene: TRBV9; d_gene: TRBD1; abundance: once; CDR3nt: TGTGCCAGCAGCGCCGGGACAGTTTACGAGCAGTACTTC; CDR3aa: CASSAGTVYEQYF
j_gene: TRBJ1-5; v_gene: TRBV12-1; d_gene: -; abundance: few; CDR3nt: TGTGCCAGCAGCTTTTTCCCTATACGGGGGGCTGGGCAGCCCCAGCATTTT; CDR3aa: CASSFFPIRGAGQPQHF
j_gene: TRBJ2-3; v_gene: TRBV5-1; d_gene: TRBD2; abundance: -; CDR3nt: TGCGCCAGCAGCTCTCGGACTAGAGGAGATACGCAGTATTTT; CDR3aa: CASSSRTRGDTQYF
j_gene: TRBJ2-1; v_gene: TRBV5-1; d_gene: TRBD2; abundance: -; CDR3nt: TGCGCCAGCAGCGCTCCGTGGGGCGGGAGTAATAAAGATGAGCAGTTCTTC; CDR3aa: CASSAPWGGSNKDEQFF
j_gene: TRBJ1-2; v_gene: TRBV25-1; d_gene: -; abundance: once; CDR3nt: TGTGCCAGCAGTGAATCGGGAGGGCACTATGGCTACACCTTC; CDR3aa: CASSESGGHYGYTF
j_gene: TRBJ2-7; v_gene: TRBV27; d_gene: TRBD2; abundance: -; CDR3nt: TGTGCCAGCAGGGCGCAAAGGCAAGTGTATGCGGGAGGATCCTACGAGCAGTACTTC; CDR3aa: CASRAQRQVYAGGSYEQYF
j_gene: TRBJ1-2; v_gene: TRBV6-5; d_gene: TRBD1; abundance: -; CDR3nt: TGTGCCAGCAGTCCGGCCGGGACAGGGGACTATGGCTACACCTTC; CDR3aa: CASSPAGTGDYGYTF
j_gene: TRBJ1-2; v_gene: TRBV13; d_gene: -; abundance: -; CDR3nt: TGTGCCAGCAGCTTAGGATCCACTGCTAACTATGGCTACACCTTC; CDR3aa: CASSLGSTANYGYTF
j_gene: TRBJ2-1; v_gene: TRBV19; d_gene: TRBD2; abundance: -; CDR3nt: TGTGCCAGTAGTTTTCTAGCGGGGGGCGGTTGGAATGAGCAGTTCTTC; CDR3aa: CASSFLAGGGWNEQFF
j_gene: TRBJ1-4; v_gene: TRBV6-6; d_gene: TRBD1; abundance: -; CDR3nt: TGTGCCAGCAGCGACCAGGGGGCCACTAATGAAAAACTGTTTTTT; CDR3aa: CASSDQGATNEKLFF
j_gene: TRBJ2-1; v_gene: TRBV7-3; d_gene: TRBD2; abundance: -; CDR3nt: TGTGCCAGCAGCGCAACCGGACTAGCGGGAGGGCCGAAGAACGATGAGCAGTTCTTC; CDR3aa: CASSATGLAGGPKNDEQFF
j_gene: TRBJ1-2; v_gene: TRBV29-1; d_gene: -; abundance: -; CDR3nt: TGCAGCGTTGAAGCACTCAACTATGGCTACACCTTC; CDR3aa: CSVEALNYGYTF
j_gene: TRBJ2-7; v_gene: TRBV4-1; d_gene: TRBD2; abundance: -; CDR3nt: TGCGCCAGCAGCCAATCAAGCGGGGATACCTACGAGCAGTACTTC; CDR3aa: CASSQSSGDTYEQYF
j_gene: TRBJ2-1; v_gene: TRBV28; d_gene: TRBD2; abundance: -; CDR3nt: TGTGCCAGCAGTTGGGGACTAGGGGATGGCAATGAGCAGTTCTTC; CDR3aa: CASSWGLGDGNEQFF
j_gene: TRBJ1-4; v_gene: TRBV7-8; d_gene: -; abundance: few; CDR3nt: TGTGCCAGCAGTCGACTGGCGGCGGAAAAACTGTTTTTT; CDR3aa: CASSRLAAEKLFF
j_gene: TRBJ1-5; v_gene: TRBV6-1; d_gene: -; abundance: once; CDR3nt: TGTGCCAGCAGTGAAGGGTTTCGGCAGCCCCAGCATTTT; CDR3aa: CASSEGFRQPQHF
j_gene: TRBJ2-7; v_gene: TRBV4-2; d_gene: -; abundance: -; CDR3nt: TGTGCCAGCAGCCAAACCACTGTAGATTCCTACGAGCAGTACTTC; CDR3aa: CASSQTTVDSYEQYF
j_gene: TRBJ2-1; v_gene: TRBV5-1; d_gene: -; abundance: few; CDR3nt: TGCGCCAGCAGCTTTTCCAGGGGTGAGCAGTTCTTC; CDR3aa: CASSFSRGEQFF
j_gene: TRBJ2-2; v_gene: TRBV2; d_gene: -; abundance: -; CDR3nt: TGTGCCAGCAGTGGTAGCCGAACCGGGGAGCTGTTTTTT; CDR3aa: CASSGSRTGELFF
j_gene: TRBJ1-2; v_gene: TRBV29-1; d_gene: TRBD1; abundance: -; CDR3nt: TGCAGCGTCTGGACAGGGGGCCTAGGCTATGGCTACACCTTC; CDR3aa: CSVWTGGLGYGYTF
j_gene: TRBJ2-5; v_gene: TRBV11-2; d_gene: TRBD1; abundance: -; CDR3nt: TGTGCCAGCAGCTCGTGGGACAGCTCGGAGACCCAGTACTTC; CDR3aa: CASSSWDSSETQYF
j_gene: TRBJ1-1; v_gene: TRBV5-1; d_gene: -; abundance: -; CDR3nt: TGCGCCAGCAGCTTGGTACCGGTGGAGGGGGGGACTGAAGCTTTCTTT; CDR3aa: CASSLVPVEGGTEAFF
j_gene: TRBJ2-5; v_gene: TRBV5-1; d_gene: -; abundance: -; CDR3nt: TGCGCCAGCAGCTCGATTAGGGAGCAAGAGACCCAGTACTTC; CDR3aa: CASSSIREQETQYF
j_gene: TRBJ1-1; v_gene: TRBV21-1; d_gene: -; abundance: -; CDR3nt: TGTGCCAGCAGCATCGGGGGCACTGAAGCTTTCTTT; CDR3aa: CASSIGGTEAFF
j_gene: TRBJ2-7; v_gene: TRBV4-2; d_gene: -; abundance: -; CDR3nt: TGTGCCAGCAGCCAAGGGGTTCAGGGCCTAACCTACGAGCAGTACTTC; CDR3aa: CASSQGVQGLTYEQYF
j_gene: TRBJ1-2; v_gene: TRBV4-1; d_gene: TRBD1; abundance: -; CDR3nt: TGCGCCAGCAGCTCAGGGGGGATAAGGGGCGTTAAATCTAACTATGGCTACACCTTC; CDR3aa: CASSSGGIRGVKSNYGYTF
j_gene: TRBJ1-4; v_gene: TRBV2; d_gene: -; abundance: -; CDR3nt: TGTGCCAGCAGTGAAGCCGTAGCCTCCGAAAAACTGTTTTTT; CDR3aa: CASSEAVASEKLFF
j_gene: TRBJ2-7; v_gene: TRBV6-1; d_gene: TRBD1; abundance: -; CDR3nt: TGTGCCAGCAGCGGACCCGGGACAGGGGTCGGCGAGCAGTACTTC; CDR3aa: CASSGPGTGVGEQYF
j_gene: TRBJ2-1; v_gene: TRBV19; d_gene: TRBD2; abundance: -; CDR3nt: TGTGCCAGTAGCCGTCGACTAGCGGGCGAGGGTGAGCAGTTCTTC; CDR3aa: CASSRRLAGEGEQFF
j_gene: TRBJ2-3; v_gene: TRBV28; d_gene: -; abundance: -; CDR3nt: TGTGCCAGTTGTGTCGACATCACAGATACGCAGTATTTT; CDR3aa: CASCVDITDTQYF
j_gene: TRBJ1-5; v_gene: TRBV5-1; d_gene: TRBD1; abundance: -; CDR3nt: TGCGCCAGCAGCTGGACAGGGAACAATCAGCCCCAGCATTTT; CDR3aa: CASSWTGNNQPQHF
j_gene: TRBJ1-2; v_gene: TRBV28; d_gene: TRBD1; abundance: -; CDR3nt: TGTGCCAGCACCCCCGGGGGACAGGGGGCTCCGCGGGGTAGGTATGGCTACACCTTC; CDR3aa: CASTPGGQGAPRGRYGYTF
j_gene: TRBJ1-1; v_gene: TRBV27; d_gene: -; abundance: -; CDR3nt: TGTGCCAGCAGTTTTTTTGACAGGTTGAACACTGAAGCTTTCTTT; CDR3aa: CASSFFDRLNTEAFF
j_gene: TRBJ1-5; v_gene: TRBV2; d_gene: -; abundance: once; CDR3nt: TGTGCCAGCACCAAAAATCGACAGACTAATCAGCCCCAGCATTTT; CDR3aa: CASTKNRQTNQPQHF
j_gene: TRBJ1-2; v_gene: TRBV7-3; d_gene: -; abundance: -; CDR3nt: TGTGCCAGCAGCTCCTCCCCTAACTATGGCTACACCTTC; CDR3aa: CASSSSPNYGYTF
j_gene: TRBJ2-3; v_gene: TRBV30; d_gene: -; abundance: -; CDR3nt: TGTGCCTGGAGTGCCTACACAGATACGCAGTATTTT; CDR3aa: CAWSAYTDTQYF
j_gene: TRBJ1-5; v_gene: TRBV6-5; d_gene: -; abundance: -; CDR3nt: TGTGCCAGCTCTAATCAGCCCCAGCATTTT; CDR3aa: CASSNQPQHF
j_gene: TRBJ2-7; v_gene: TRBV7-9; d_gene: TRBD2; abundance: once; CDR3nt: TGTTCCAGCAGCTTAAAGGGGGGCCTAGCGGGAGAGTTCTACGAGCAGTACTTC; CDR3aa: CSSSLKGGLAGEFYEQYF
j_gene: TRBJ2-1; v_gene: TRBV5-1; d_gene: -; abundance: few; CDR3nt: TGCGCCAGCAGCTTAAACAGGGTCTATGAGCAGTTCTTC; CDR3aa: CASSLNRVYEQFF
j_gene: TRBJ2-7; v_gene: TRBV5-1; d_gene: TRBD2; abundance: -; CDR3nt: TGCGCCAGCAGCTTGGGACTAGCGGGAGGGATCAACGAGCAGTACTTC; CDR3aa: CASSLGLAGGINEQYF
j_gene: TRBJ1-5; v_gene: TRBV4-2; d_gene: -; abundance: -; CDR3nt: TGTGCCAGCAGCCAAGATAACAGGGTGGGATATAGCAATCAGCCCCAGCATTTT; CDR3aa: CASSQDNRVGYSNQPQHF
j_gene: TRBJ2-7; v_gene: TRBV7-9; d_gene: -; abundance: once; CDR3nt: TGTGCCAGCAGCCGCGGGACGCCGCTCGGGGAGCAGTACTTC; CDR3aa: CASSRGTPLGEQYF
j_gene: TRBJ2-1; v_gene: TRBV7-8; d_gene: -; abundance: -; CDR3nt: TGTGCCAGCAGCTTATTAGGGGGGGCCTCCTACAATGAGCAGTTCTTC; CDR3aa: CASSLLGGASYNEQFF
j_gene: TRBJ2-1; v_gene: TRBV2; d_gene: TRBD2; abundance: -; CDR3nt: TGTGCCAGCAGTGAAGGGTCGGGAGGGCGGTACAATGAGCAGTTCTTC; CDR3aa: CASSEGSGGRYNEQFF
j_gene: TRBJ1-4; v_gene: TRBV28; d_gene: TRBD1; abundance: -; CDR3nt: TGTGCCACGACAGGGAATGAAAAACTGTTTTTT; CDR3aa: CATTGNEKLFF
j_gene: TRBJ2-5; v_gene: TRBV2; d_gene: -; abundance: -; CDR3nt: TGTGCCAGTACTAGTCCTGGAGAGACCCAGTACTTC; CDR3aa: CASTSPGETQYF
j_gene: TRBJ2-3; v_gene: TRBV5-1; d_gene: TRBD1; abundance: -; CDR3nt: TGCGCCAGCAGCCCTCTAAACAGGGGTTTCCGCACAGATACGCAGTATTTT; CDR3aa: CASSPLNRGFRTDTQYF
j_gene: TRBJ1-5; v_gene: TRBV5-1; d_gene: TRBD1; abundance: few; CDR3nt: TGCGCCAGCAGCTCGACAGGGGCCGGGAATCAGCCCCAGCATTTT; CDR3aa: CASSSTGAGNQPQHF
j_gene: TRBJ1-2; v_gene: TRBV2; d_gene: TRBD1; abundance: -; CDR3nt: TGTGCCAGCAGTGAACTTCCAGGGGGCTATGGCTACACCTTC; CDR3aa: CASSELPGGYGYTF
j_gene: TRBJ2-1; v_gene: TRBV2; d_gene: TRBD2; abundance: -; CDR3nt: TGTGCCAGCAGTGGGCGGGTGCGGGAGATCAATGAGCAGTTCTTC; CDR3aa: CASSGRVREINEQFF
j_gene: TRBJ2-4; v_gene: TRBV9; d_gene: TRBD2; abundance: -; CDR3nt: TGTGCCAGCAGCCCCACTAGCGGCCAAAACATTCAGTACTTC; CDR3aa: CASSPTSGQNIQYF
j_gene: TRBJ1-2; v_gene: TRBV28; d_gene: -; abundance: -; CDR3nt: TGTGCCATCGGGGGTAACTATGGCTACACCTTC; CDR3aa: CAIGGNYGYTF
j_gene: TRBJ1-1; v_gene: TRBV6-1; d_gene: TRBD1; abundance: -; CDR3nt: TGTGCCAGCTCCGGGACAGGGGGCCTGGACACTGAAGCTTTCTTT; CDR3aa: CASSGTGGLDTEAFF
j_gene: TRBJ2-4; v_gene: TRBV28; d_gene: TRBD2; abundance: once; CDR3nt: TGTGCCAGCATGCGGGAGGCCAAAAACATTCAGTACTTC; CDR3aa: CASMREAKNIQYF
j_gene: TRBJ2-1; v_gene: TRBV28; d_gene: -; abundance: -; CDR3nt: TGTGCCAGCAGTTCTCAGACTCGTGAGCAGTTCTTC; CDR3aa: CASSSQTREQFF
j_gene: TRBJ2-5; v_gene: TRBV6-5; d_gene: TRBD2; abundance: -; CDR3nt: TGTGCCAGCAGTCCCCTTCTAGCGGCCCAAGAGACCCAGTACTTC; CDR3aa: CASSPLLAAQETQYF
j_gene: TRBJ2-3; v_gene: TRBV15; d_gene: TRBD1; abundance: -; CDR3nt: TGTGCCACCAGCGACAGGGGGCACACAGATACGCAGTATTTT; CDR3aa: CATSDRGHTDTQYF